These T cell receptor beta chains were read from a single sample in a study of blood T cell repertoires in COVID-19. Generated by immunoSEQ multiplex PCR, the TCRdb table keeps only in-frame clones and is missing some. The repertoire holds about 190,000 clones, with approximately 86% as singletons. Sequencing used peripheral blood. These receptor sequences come from a man between 65 and 79 years old with active or convalescent COVID-19. Each CDR3 is given with its conserved first and last residue. A D gene is named only where the DNA matches it firmly. Size tells how often a clone was seen (once, few, many) or the class of an expanded clone, and some rows leave it out.

d_call | clone_size | j_call | v_call | cdr3_nt | cdr3_aa
TRBD1 | NA | TRBJ1-4 | TRBV28 | TGTGCCAGCAGTTTAGGACAGGGGGAAGGCGAGGAAAAACTGTTTTTT | CASSLGQGEGEEKLFF
TRBD1 | NA | TRBJ2-7 | TRBV27 | TGTGCCAGCAGTCCCCGACAGGGGCCTAGCTCCTACGAGCAGTACTTC | CASSPRQGPSSYEQYF
NA | once | TRBJ2-5 | TRBV5-1 | TGCGCCAGCAGCTTGGCGGGGGAGACCCAGTACTTC | CASSLAGETQYF
TRBD1 | once | TRBJ2-1 | TRBV4-1 | TGCGCCAGCAGCCAAGGACCACAGGGGTTCTCCTACAATGAGCAGTTCTTC | CASSQGPQGFSYNEQFF
NA | NA | TRBJ1-3 | TRBV2 | TGTGCCAGCAAGAGTAAGGCAGGCCTCTCTGGAAACACCATATATTTT | CASKSKAGLSGNTIYF
TRBD1 | NA | TRBJ1-5 | TRBV30 | TGTGCCTGGAGTGGCCGGGACAGGGGTCAGCCCCAGCATTTT | CAWSGRDRGQPQHF
NA | NA | TRBJ2-3 | TRBV27 | TGTGCCAGCAGTTTATCTATCCCGAGCGCGCAGTATTTT | CASSLSIPSAQYF
NA | NA | TRBJ1-2 | TRBV7-8 | TGTGCCAGCAGCCCTCGGACCACAAGACAGCTAAACTATGGCTACACCTTC | CASSPRTTRQLNYGYTF
NA | NA | TRBJ2-5 | TRBV4-1 | TGCGCCAGCAGCCACGTTATAAGCGGATCCCAAGAGACCCAGTACTTC | CASSHVISGSQETQYF
NA | NA | TRBJ1-2 | TRBV28 | TGTGCCAGCAGTCCTGCGACAGATGGCTACACCTTC | CASSPATDGYTF
NA | NA | TRBJ2-7 | TRBV30 | TGTGCCTGCCGGGTCCCAAATGCCTACGAGCAGTACTTC | CACRVPNAYEQYF
NA | NA | TRBJ2-7 | TRBV29-1 | TGCAGCGTTGAGGGGGCCGGGACGGACCCCTACGAGCAGTACTTC | CSVEGAGTDPYEQYF
TRBD2 | NA | TRBJ2-3 | TRBV11-2 | TGTGCCAGCAGCCCACGCCTAAGCGGGAACACAGATACGCAGTATTTT | CASSPRLSGNTDTQYF
NA | NA | TRBJ1-3 | TRBV7-9 | TGTGCCAGCAGCCCCCAGATAATCTCTGGAAACACCATATATTTT | CASSPQIISGNTIYF
NA | once | TRBJ1-1 | TRBV30 | TGTGCCTGGAGGGTGGGCTTGAACACTGAAGCTTTCTTT | CAWRVGLNTEAFF
NA | NA | TRBJ1-1 | TRBV4-3 | TGCGCCAGCAGCTCAAATCCTTGGACTCAAGCTTTCTTT | CASSSNPWTQAFF
NA | NA | TRBJ1-2 | TRBV5-1 | TGCGCCAGCAGCTTGGACCTTGGACTAACCGGCTACACCTTC | CASSLDLGLTGYTF
NA | NA | TRBJ2-6 | TRBV29-1 | TGCAGCGTTGGGGAGGTGATCTCTGGGGCCAACGTCCTGACTTTC | CSVGEVISGANVLTF
NA | NA | TRBJ2-2 | TRBV10-3 | TGTGCCATCAGTGAGTCTGGAGCGGCCAACACCGGGGAGCTGTTTTTT | CAISESGAANTGELFF
NA | NA | TRBJ1-5 | TRBV15 | TGTGCCACCAGCAGAGATCAGCCGGGAGCAGGTCAGCCCCAGCATTTT | CATSRDQPGAGQPQHF
TRBD2 | NA | TRBJ2-1 | TRBV10-3 | TGTGCCATCAGCCCAACTAGCGGGGGGGCACATGAGCAGTTCTTC | CAISPTSGGAHEQFF
TRBD1 | NA | TRBJ1-2 | TRBV11-2 | TGTGCCAGCAGCCAGGAGGGACAGGGGCTTAACTATGGCTACACCTTC | CASSQEGQGLNYGYTF
TRBD1 | NA | TRBJ2-2 | TRBV19 | TGTGCCAGTAGGACCCGGACAGGAATGACCGGGGAGCTGTTTTTT | CASRTRTGMTGELFF